The rows below give T cell receptor beta chains drawn from one sample of a study of blood T cells in healthy people across ages. Each CDR3 protein gets one entry after TCRdb re-called the 5' RACE reads with MiXCR. There are over 950,000 distinct CDR3 sequences in the sample; roughly two fifths occur only once, and about an eighth lies in the top ten. Sequencing used blood. Source of these receptors: a man between 18 and 35 years old in good health. Both conserved end residues are part of each CDR3. The order of the fields is clone size, D gene, V gene, J gene, CDR3 protein, CDR3 DNA. D genes are given only for firm matches. Size values are once, few and many counts, or a class for expanded clones, and some rows have none.

>few|.|TRBV5-1|TRBJ1-4
CASSLKGVDEKLFF
TGCGCCAGCAGCTTGAAAGGGGTGGATGAAAAACTGTTTTTT
>.|.|TRBV7-2|TRBJ2-3
CASSRTDIPTDTQYF
TGTGCCAGCAGCCGGACAGATATTCCCACAGATACGCAGTATTTT
>many|.|TRBV10-3|TRBJ2-3
CAIAGLESTDTQYF
TGTGCCATCGCAGGGCTCGAAAGCACAGATACGCAGTATTTT
>few|.|TRBV6-1|TRBJ1-5
CASSERAGNQPQHF
TGTGCCAGCAGTGAACGGGCGGGGAATCAGCCCCAGCATTTT
>.|TRBD1|TRBV9|TRBJ1-4
CASSPRTGEVGEKLFF
TGTGCCAGCAGCCCTCGCACAGGGGAAGTAGGTGAAAAACTGTTTTTT
>.|.|TRBV7-2|TRBJ2-2
CASSLVSRRGGNTGELFF
TGTGCCAGCAGCTTAGTATCCAGGAGGGGGGGGAACACCGGGGAGCTGTTTTTT
>.|.|TRBV4-3|TRBJ2-7
CASSLSISSYNEQYF
TGCGCCAGCAGCCTTTCGATCAGCTCCTACAATGAGCAGTACTTC
>.|.|TRBV5-1|TRBJ2-7
CASSSLPSSHEQYF
TGCGCCAGCAGCAGTTTACCCTCCAGTCACGAGCAGTACTTC
>few|.|TRBV2|TRBJ1-4
CASSGPDNEKLFF
TGTGCCAGCAGTGGGCCAGATAATGAAAAACTGTTTTTT
>many|.|TRBV3-1|TRBJ2-3
CASSQDSGDTQYF
TGTGCCAGCAGCCAAGATTCCGGAGATACGCAGTATTTT
>.|TRBD1|TRBV9|TRBJ2-3
CASTAQGTSTDTQYF
TGTGCCAGCACCGCACAGGGGACCTCCACAGATACGCAGTATTTT
>.|.|TRBV6-2/TRBV6-3|TRBJ1-2
CASRTAPANYGYTF
TGTGCCAGCAGGACAGCTCCAGCTAACTATGGCTACACCTTC
>.|TRBD2|TRBV13|TRBJ2-1
CANSLERGGQYNEQFF
TGTGCCAACAGCTTGGAGCGGGGGGGCCAGTACAATGAGCAGTTCTTC
>.|.|TRBV10-3|TRBJ2-2
CAISESSGDTGELFF
TGTGCCATCAGTGAGTCCTCAGGGGACACCGGGGAGCTGTTTTTT
>.|.|TRBV27|TRBJ1-2
CAVMGINYGYTF
TGTGCCGTCATGGGCATTAACTATGGCTACACCTTC
>few|.|TRBV2|TRBJ1-2
CASDYRGPTGYTF
TGTGCCAGCGATTATCGGGGCCCTACAGGCTACACCTTC
>many|TRBD1|TRBV6-2/TRBV6-3|TRBJ1-5
CASSPWTGGRNQPQHF
TGTGCCAGCAGTCCCTGGACAGGGGGTCGCAATCAGCCCCAGCATTTT
>.|.|TRBV2|TRBJ2-2
CASRTIANTGELFF
TGTGCCAGCAGGACTATAGCTAACACCGGGGAGCTGTTTTTT
>.|.|TRBV4-3|TRBJ1-4
CASSQARTAEGEKLFF
TGCGCCAGCAGCCAGGCTCGGACGGCGGAAGGTGAAAAACTGTTTTTT
>.|TRBD2|TRBV3-1|TRBJ2-3
CASSQDLPGGSTDAQYF
TGTGCCAGCAGCCAAGATCTGCCGGGAGGAAGCACAGATGCGCAGTATTTT
>few|.|TRBV4-2|TRBJ2-1
CASSQVADEQFF
TGTGCCAGCAGCCAAGTTGCCGATGAGCAGTTCTTC
>few|.|TRBV20-1|TRBJ1-2
CSAIPDPNYGYTF
TGCAGTGCTATTCCCGATCCTAACTATGGCTACACCTTC
>.|.|TRBV2|TRBJ1-1
CASTLYPNTEAFF
TGTGCCAGCACCCTTTATCCGAACACTGAAGCTTTCTTT
>few|.|TRBV4-3|TRBJ2-3
CASSQGDSGSTDTQYF
TGCGCCAGCAGCCAAGGGGATAGCGGTTCCACAGATACGCAGTATTTT
>.|TRBD2|TRBV5-1|TRBJ2-2
CASSLTSGGAGELFF
TGCGCCAGCAGCTTAACTAGCGGGGGCGCCGGGGAGCTGTTTTTT
>many|.|TRBV12-3/TRBV12-4|TRBJ2-7
CASSLPSYEQYF
TGTGCCAGCAGTTTACCCTCCTACGAGCAGTACTTC
>.|.|TRBV29-1|TRBJ1-2
CSVEDLNYGYTF
TGCAGCGTTGAAGATCTCAACTATGGCTACACCTTC
>.|TRBD1|TRBV2|TRBJ1-1
CASSPDRGETEAFF
TGTGCCAGCAGTCCCGACAGGGGTGAGACTGAAGCTTTCTTT
>.|.|TRBV24-1|TRBJ1-2
CATSDSLYYGYTF
TGTGCCACCAGTGATTCACTTTACTATGGCTACACCTTC
>few|.|TRBV7-2|TRBJ1-5
CASSLRVMDQPQHF
TGTGCCAGCAGCTTACGGGTTATGGATCAGCCCCAGCATTTT
>.|.|TRBV12-3/TRBV12-4|TRBJ2-3
CAGTTLYLYTDTQYF
TGTGCCGGCACCACACTCTATTTGTACACAGATACGCAGTATTTT